A selection of T cell receptor beta chains follows, all from one sample in a study of blood T cell repertoires in COVID-19. Sequencing used immunoSEQ multiplex PCR; TCRdb keeps in-frame clones, though not all of them. The table has tens of thousands of clones, 75% to 85% seen once; the top ten hold roughly 29%. Sequenced input: peripheral blood. The receptors were sampled from a woman at least 80 years old with acute or convalescent COVID-19. The CDR3 runs from the conserved cysteine through the conserved F or W. The order of the fields is clone size, V gene, D gene, J gene, CDR3 protein, CDR3 DNA. The D gene is left open where the match is weak. The listing skips clone size in some rows; elsewhere it reads once, few, many or a size class.

.	TRBV3-1/TRBV3-2	TRBD1	TRBJ1-1	CASSQWGQAMNTEAFF	TGTGCCAGCAGCCAATGGGGACAGGCGATGAACACTGAAGCTTTCTTT
.	TRBV28	TRBD2	TRBJ2-1	CASRPGGSYNEQFF	TGTGCCAGCAGGCCGGGAGGCTCCTACAATGAGCAGTTCTTC
.	TRBV3-1/TRBV3-2	TRBD1	TRBJ2-7	CASSNLGTELREQYF	TGTGCCAGCAGCAACCTCGGGACAGAACTTAGGGAGCAGTACTTC
once	TRBV9	TRBD1	TRBJ1-2	CASSPRQGSLSF	TGTGCCAGCAGCCCGAGACAGGGTTCCCTTTCCTTC
.	TRBV5-1	TRBD1	TRBJ1-2	CASSPRQGYYGYTF	TGCGCCAGCAGCCCTCGACAGGGTTACTATGGCTACACCTTC
.	TRBV7-2	.	TRBJ2-7	CASSLGGPYEQYF	TGTGCCAGCAGCTTAGGCGGCCCCTACGAGCAGTACTTC
.	TRBV28	TRBD1	TRBJ1-6	CASNYRDSNSPLHF	TGTGCCAGCAATTACCGGGACAGTAATTCACCCCTCCACTTT
.	TRBV5-6	TRBD2	TRBJ2-2	CASSRPTSAPGELFF	TGTGCCAGCAGCCGACCGACTAGCGCTCCCGGGGAGCTGTTTTTT
.	TRBV12-5	.	TRBJ2-5	CASASWGGGETQYF	TGTGCTAGTGCCTCCTGGGGAGGCGGAGAGACCCAGTACTTC
.	TRBV2	TRBD2	TRBJ2-2	CASRLAGANTGELFF	TGTGCCAGCAGACTAGCGGGGGCGAACACCGGGGAGCTGTTTTTT